These 8 T cell receptor beta chains originate from one sample sequenced in a study of Ad26.COV2.S vaccination and SARS-CoV-2 variants. Clones were read by immunoSEQ multiplex PCR, and TCRdb kept only the in-frame ones, dropping some. The table has about 350,000 clones, 70% to 90% seen once; the top ten hold about 3.3%. Stated treatment: about 20 received Ad26.COV2.S at low or high dose, single or two shots; roughly 5 received placebo; per-sample allocation not given. Each sample was drawn 63 days after the first injection (of vaccine or placebo). The input for sequencing was peripheral blood, taken in a trial of Ad26.COV2.S vaccine versus placebo. The source is a person between 18 and 65 years old who received the Ad26.COV2.S COVID-19 vaccine or a placebo.

The chain carries TRBV6-5 and TRBJ1-2; D gene ambiguous. The CDR3 is 15 amino acids. Germline loops: CDR1 MNHEY, CDR2 SVGAGI. V shed 6 bases and J shed 0 bases, with 14 bases lying between them. DNA of the CDR3: TGTGCCAGCAGGAGCTCCCCTACGGCTAACTATGGCTACACCTTC. Translated: CASRSSPTANYGYTF.

This chain joins TRBV7-2 and TRBJ2-3, with D possibly being TRBD1 (6 bases). The CDR3 totals 16 residues. Trimming stripped 5 bases from V and 4 bases from J, with 19 bases between. Germline values: CDR1 SGHTA, CDR2 FQGNSA. CDR3 protein: CASSRKGERVADTQYF. The CDR3 bases are TGTGCCAGCAGCAGAAAGGGGGAGAGGGTCGCAGATACGCAGTATTTT.

The J gene is TRBJ2-5, the V gene TRBV7-2, with D possibly matching TRBD1 (5 bases). CDR3 length equals 14 residues. The germline gives CDR1 SGHTA, CDR2 FQGNSA. V dropped 2 bases and J dropped 3 bases, with 10 bases sitting between them. The CDR3, as DNA: TGTGCCAGCAGCTTACCCGGACAAAAAGAGACCCAGTACTTC. Amino acids: CASSLPGQKETQYF.

The count of this clone is one. V is TRBV9 and J is TRBJ2-1; 9 bases agree with TRBD1. CDR3 length equals 16 residues. With V trimmed by 4 bases and J by 6 bases, 11 bases remained unmatched. From germline, CDR1 is SGDLS and CDR2 YYNGEE. CDR3 in DNA: TGTGCCAGCAGCCCCACCGGGACAGGGAACTTCAATGAGCAGTTCTTC. Residues: CASSPTGTGNFNEQFF.

The chain couples TRBV30 to TRBJ1-4; possibly TRBD1 for D (6 bases). Germline values: CDR1 GTSNPN, CDR2 SVGIG (reference sequence). V lost 5 bases, J lost 7 bases, and 14 bases lay in between. The CDR3 contains 13 residues. CDR3 sequence reads: CAWGQSVPEKLFF. DNA for the CDR3: TGTGCCTGGGGACAGTCCGTCCCTGAAAAACTGTTTTTT.

The chain combines TRBV10-3 with TRBJ1-3, with D perhaps TRBD1 (5 bases). Trimming left V 8 bases short and J 0 bases short, with 11 bases between. The CDR3 runs to 14 residues. Germline CDR1 is ENHRY and CDR2 is SYGVKD. In DNA, the CDR3 is TGTGCCATCTGGGCAGGGAGCTCTGGAAACACCATATATTTT. Its protein is CAIWAGSSGNTIYF.

V and J are TRBV4-3 and TRBJ1-2; D gene uncertain. V lost 0 bases and J lost 6, with 17 bases in between. Germline V gene lookup returns CDR1 LGHNA and CDR2 YSLEER. The CDR3 totals 16 residues. The CDR3 nucleotides read TGCGCCAGCAGCCAAGATAGGGCAGGTGCTGGGGATGGCTACACCTTC. Residues: CASSQDRAGAGDGYTF.

The V call is TRBV28, the J call TRBJ2-3; a possible D gene is TRBD2 (5 bases). V lost 7 bases, J lost 1 base, and 15 bases lay in between. The CDR3 is 15 amino acids. Per germline, CDR1 MDHEN and CDR2 SYDVKM. CDR3 in amino acids: CASIPLAGGTDTQYF. Here the CDR3 DNA reads TGTGCCAGCATTCCGCTAGCAGGAGGCACAGATACGCAGTATTTT. Full variable domain (rest looked up from reference TRBV28 and TRBJ2-3): DVKVTQSSRYLVKRTGEKVFLECVQDMDHENMFWYRQDPGLGLRLIYFSYDVKMKEKGDIPEGYSVSREKKERFSLILESASTNQTSMYLCASIPLAGGTDTQYFGPGTRLTVL.